This T cell receptor (beta chain) derives from a study of T cell changes during pregnancy in multiple sclerosis. This CDR3 is built from 13 residues. In germline, CDR1 is MNHEY, CDR2 SVGAGI. The ends were cut back, 5 bases at V and 4 bases at J, with 11 bases in the middle. TCRdb's copy holds only in-frame clones and misses some; the assay was immunoSEQ multiplex PCR. The table shows about 73,000 clones, with about 92% occurring only once. The clonotype originates from a female donor in good health, enrolled as a control in a pregnancy study. The V and J genes are TRBV6-5 and TRBJ1-2; D perhaps matches TRBD1 (6 bases). Sequences were derived from peripheral blood, sampled in the third trimester of pregnancy. The CDR3 coding sequence is TGTGCCAGCAGTACCGGACAGATCTATGGCTACACCTTC. Translated, it gives CASSTGQIYGYTF.